This T cell receptor beta chain was captured in a study of CD8+CD57+ T cells in acquired aplastic anemia. Study-wide background: Each DNA sample taken from sorted CD4+ and CD8+ cells came to approximately 3.3 ug on average.

After removal of 10 bases from V and 8 bases from J, the junction contained 7 bases not matched to a gene. Looked up from germline, CDR1 is ENHRY and CDR2 is SYGVKD. This CDR3 has 12 amino acids. Sequencing involved patients with CD8+CD57+ cell expansion previously shown by flow cytometry. Everyone among the patients had severe acquired aplastic anemia. As concerns this clonotype: Its target is unknown. The CDR3 end shows no conserved phenylalanine or tryptophan, and so a read error is likely.

Study results and limitations: Patients had around 30 CD8+ CDR3 sequences in common with controls (the shared set).

Genomic DNA was employed as the template in profiling TCR beta VDJ and CDR3. TCRdb used MiXCR to reprocess the reads, holding one entry per CDR3 protein. The table records about 170,000 distinct CDR3 sequences, around 48% of them present only once. The receptor comes from a human donor with aplastic anemia. Sequencing was performed on sorted CD4+, CD8+, or CD8+CD57+ T cells (not recorded which) from PBMCs. The chain couples TRBV10-3 to TRBJ1-5; TRBD1 matches at 8 bases. The CDR3 DNA reads as TGTGCCACCAGGACAGGGCGGGAGCCCCAGCATCTT. Its protein is CATRTGREPQHL.